This T cell receptor beta chain was sequenced during a study of blood T cell repertoires in COVID-19. Study information: Acute and convalescent COVID-19 specimens originated in the United States, Italy and Spain. PBMCs, B-cell-depleted T cells, or T cells were the source of the cDNA or gDNA that made up the material.

Original analysis: Amplification with reference gene primers provided the estimates of nucleated cell counts. Generated by immunoSEQ multiplex PCR, the TCRdb table keeps only in-frame clones and is missing some. D and trimming come from the DNA, and the V and J calls and clone size come from that table. The sample has fewer than 75,000 clones, about 87% seen once. The material sequenced was peripheral blood. The sequence was obtained from a man between 50 and 59 years old with active COVID-19.

As DNA, the CDR3 is TGCGCCAGCAGCGTTTCAGGGTCAGATACGCAGTATTTT. Residues: CASSVSGSDTQYF. This chain joins TRBV5-1 and TRBJ2-3; tentatively, D is TRBD1 (5 bases). Germline V lookup: CDR1 SGHRS, CDR2 YFSETQ. This CDR3 spans 13 amino acids. With 4 bases removed from V and 4 bases from J, the gap between germline ends came to 10 bases.